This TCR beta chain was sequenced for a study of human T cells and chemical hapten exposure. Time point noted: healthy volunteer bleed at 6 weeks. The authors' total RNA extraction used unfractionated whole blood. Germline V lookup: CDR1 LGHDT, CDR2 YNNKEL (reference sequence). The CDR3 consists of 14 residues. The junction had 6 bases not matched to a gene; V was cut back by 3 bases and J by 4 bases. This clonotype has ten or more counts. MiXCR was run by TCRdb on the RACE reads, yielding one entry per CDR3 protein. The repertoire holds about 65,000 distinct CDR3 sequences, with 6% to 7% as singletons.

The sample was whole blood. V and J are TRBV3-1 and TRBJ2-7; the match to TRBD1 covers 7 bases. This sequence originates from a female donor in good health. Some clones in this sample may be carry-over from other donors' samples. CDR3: CASSHRRTGYEQYF. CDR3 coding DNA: TGTGCCAGCAGCCACCGCAGGACAGGATACGAGCAGTACTTC.